This T cell receptor beta chain originates from a study of cytomegalovirus exposure and HLA in healthy donors. Primers included in the PCR were 60 Vbeta and 13 Jbeta primers. Sequencing was performed with immunoSEQ multiplex PCR; in TCRdb, only in-frame clones are kept and a portion is missing. The sample includes 150,000 to 200,000 clones, about 80% of them seen just once. Germline CDR1 SGHTA, CDR2 FQGNSA. The length of the CDR3 is 14 residues. Trimming cost V 3 bases and J 2 bases; bases outside gene matches: 3. The chain combines TRBV7-2 with TRBJ2-7, with 8 positions matching TRBD2. The TCR originated in a woman aged 50 to 60 in good health and CMV-seropositive. Sequencing input: PBMCs. CDR3 in amino acids: CASSFTSGTYEQYF. In DNA, the CDR3 is TGTGCCAGCAGCTTCACTAGCGGTACCTACGAGCAGTACTTC.